The 3 T cell receptor beta chains presented below share a single source sample, sequenced in a study of human T cells and chemical hapten exposure. The time point denotes: patch test 3, about 24 weeks after DPC sensitization. Specified treatment: therapeutic diphenylcyclopropenone sensitization with weekly scalp DPC. MiXCR, run by TCRdb on the RACE reads, gives a single entry per CDR3 protein. Of 82,000 or so distinct CDR3 sequences listed, approximately 12% are singletons. This material consisted of whole blood, taken in connection with sensitization to the hapten diphenylcyclopropenone (DPC). Receptors were obtained from a woman in her 50s with alopecia areata. Some clones in this sample may be carry-over from other donors' samples.

The rearrangement links TRBV20-1 to TRBJ2-2, with 9 bases fitting TRBD1. Germline-derived CDR1 and CDR2 are DFQATT and SNEGSKA (reference sequence). The CDR3 runs to 16 residues. Unmatched junction bases numbered 6, after V lost 0 bases and J lost 4 bases. The DNA of the CDR3 is TGCAGTGCTAGAGAGGGACAGGGCTGGCGCACCGGGGAGCTGTTTTTT. This translates into CSAREGQGWRTGELFF.

V and J are TRBV5-6 and TRBJ2-2; D call uncertain. Germline loops: CDR1 SGHDT, CDR2 YYEEEE. The CDR3 contains 14 residues. V was clipped by 2 bases and J by 2 bases, with 7 bases between them. The CDR3 is CASSFNRNTGELFF. The CDR3 DNA reads TGTGCCAGCAGCTTTAACCGAAACACCGGGGAGCTGTTTTTT.

The rearrangement links TRBV20-1 to TRBJ2-1; D is unresolved. Germline V CDR1 and CDR2: DFQATT, SNEGSKA (reference sequence). This CDR3 has 15 residues. The V gene lost 0 bases and the J gene lost 2 bases, with 11 bases spanning the gap. The CDR3 coding sequence is TGCAGTGCTAGAGATCTGGCGAGACCCTACAATGAGCAGTTCTTC. It specifies CSARDLARPYNEQFF.